These 15 T cell receptor beta chains originate from one sample sequenced in a study of T cell changes during pregnancy in multiple sclerosis. TCRdb's table, derived via immunoSEQ multiplex PCR, lists solely in-frame clones and lacks some. The sample shows 13,000 or so clones, over 85% of them seen only once. Sequenced here: peripheral blood, sampled in the second trimester of pregnancy. These receptors came from a female donor in good health, enrolled as a control in a pregnancy study.

This chain joins TRBV6-5 and TRBJ1-2; tentative D call: TRBD1 (6 bases). Germline V gene data show CDR1 as MNHEY and CDR2 as SVGAGI. The CDR3 consists of 15 residues. Trimming pared 2 bases from V and 5 bases from J, leaving 15 bases between. The CDR3 region has the DNA TGTGCCAGCAGTTACCACGCAGGGGCCGGGTATGGCTACACCTTC. It specifies CASSYHAGAGYGYTF.

CDR3 protein: CASSQEPLAGGLPYEQYF. CDR3 bases: TGTGCCAGCAGCCAAGAACCACTAGCGGGGGGCCTTCCCTACGAGCAGTACTTC. V gene TRBV4-2 combines with J gene TRBJ2-7; the match to TRBD2 covers 12 bases. Germline V gives CDR1 LGHNA, CDR2 YNFKEQ. V trimming: 0 bases; J trimming: 2 bases; junction bases outside the gene matches: 8. The CDR3 runs to 18 residues.

This chain connects TRBV5-6 to TRBJ1-2; weak D call: TRBD1 (6 bases). The CDR3 totals 13 residues. Germline V gene data show CDR1 as SGHDT and CDR2 as YYEEEE. V lost 1 base to trimming and J lost 7 bases, with 11 bases between them. CDR3 region: CASSLSGRGGYTF. Written as DNA, the CDR3 is TGTGCCAGCAGCTTGTCCGGCAGGGGTGGCTACACCTTC.

The chain recombines TRBV6-6 with TRBJ2-5, with 8 bases that match TRBD2. The CDR3 is 15 amino acids. The V gene end was trimmed by 6 bases and the J gene end by 5 bases; junction bases not matched to a gene: 11. Germline lookup yields CDR1 MNHNY and CDR2 SVGAGI (reference sequence). In DNA, the CDR3 is TGTGCCAGCAGACCCTCGACGGGAGGGCCGGAGACCCAGTACTTC. It translates to CASRPSTGGPETQYF.

The rearrangement links TRBV5-5 to TRBJ1-3; D not certain. Germline CDR1 SGHKS, CDR2 YYEKEE (reference sequence). Trimming pared 4 bases from V and 0 bases from J, leaving 11 bases between. The CDR3 contains 15 residues. The CDR3 loop reads CASSPVSSSGNTIYF. The CDR3 coding sequence is TGTGCCAGCAGCCCGGTGTCGAGCTCTGGAAACACCATATATTTT. The full variable domain, in which reference TRBV5-5 and TRBJ1-3 provide the parts outside the CDR3, is DAGVTQSPTHLIKTRGQQVTLRCSPISGHKSVSWYQQVLGQGPQFIFQYYEKEERGRGNFPDRFSARQFPNYSSELNVNALLLGDSALYLCASSPVSSSGNTIYFGEGSWLTVV.

The chain uses TRBV19 and TRBJ1-2; TRBD1 agrees at 11 bases. The CDR3 is 17 amino acids. V lost 3 bases and J lost 4; bases outside the gene matches: 10. CDR1 LNHDA and CDR2 SQIVND come from the germline V gene (reference sequence). The CDR3 sequence: CASSIGQGAFRGYGYTF. The CDR3 DNA follows: TGTGCCAGTAGTATCGGACAGGGGGCGTTCAGAGGCTATGGCTACACCTTC.

V gene TRBV10-3 combines with J gene TRBJ2-7; 10 nucleotides match TRBD1. CDR3 size: 13 residues. V was clipped by 8 bases and J by 3 bases; unmatched bases: 4. CDR1 is ENHRY and CDR2 is SYGVKD in the germline V gene. The CDR3 loop is CAIGGDRGYEQYF. The CDR3 nucleotides read TGTGCCATCGGTGGGGACAGGGGCTACGAGCAGTACTTC.

The V and J genes are TRBV2 and TRBJ2-5; maybe TRBD2 (6 bases). V lost 3 bases and J lost 4, with 15 bases in between. The V gene's germline CDR1 is SNHLY and CDR2 FYNNEI. The CDR3 runs 15 residues. The CDR3 bases are TGTGCCAGCAGTGAGAGCGGGCCTGGGGGAGAGACCCAGTACTTC. Protein product: CASSESGPGGETQYF.

V and J are TRBV4-2 and TRBJ2-7; TRBD2 is a possible D gene (6 bases). Trimming stripped 4 bases from V and 2 bases from J, with 21 bases between. This CDR3 region has 17 residues. Germline values: CDR1 LGHNA, CDR2 YNFKEQ. The CDR3 DNA reads as TGTGCCAGCAGCCTCTCTGGGTGGAGGGGAAATCCCTACGAGCAGTACTTC. This gives the protein CASSLSGWRGNPYEQYF.

The chain couples TRBV7-3 to TRBJ1-1; 8 nucleotides agree with TRBD1. Germline CDR1 reads SGHTA; CDR2 reads FQGTGA. The CDR3 totals 14 residues. The V segment lost 7 bases and the J segment 1 base; nucleotides outside the gene matches: 5. The CDR3 loop reads CASNAGTGNTEAFF. CDR3 in DNA: TGTGCCAGCAACGCCGGGACAGGGAACACTGAAGCTTTCTTT. Full variable domain (missing parts from reference TRBV7-3 and TRBJ1-1): GAGVSQTPSNKVTEKGKYVELRCDPISGHTALYWYRQSLGQGPEFLIYFQGTGAADDSGLPNDRFFAVRPEGSVSTLKIQRTERGDSAVYLCASNAGTGNTEAFFGQGTRLTVV.

V usage is TRBV18 and J usage is TRBJ1-1; perhaps TRBD1 as D (6 bases). Trimming left V 1 base short and J 5 bases short, with 11 bases between. CDR1 and CDR2 (germline): KGHSH, LQKENI. The length of the CDR3 is 14 residues. The CDR3 protein is CASSPRARGTEAFF. CDR3 coding DNA: TGTGCCAGCTCACCACGGGCCAGGGGAACTGAAGCTTTCTTT.

The CDR3 here is CAISESTEDGYTF. The CDR3 coding sequence is TGTGCCATCAGTGAGTCCACCGAGGATGGCTACACCTTC. The rearrangement joins TRBV10-3 to TRBJ1-2; unclear D gene. CDR1 is ENHRY, CDR2 SYGVKD, per germline. The CDR3 loop spans 13 amino acids. V was clipped by 0 bases and J by 6 bases, with 8 bases between them.

The chain links TRBV7-2 to TRBJ2-5; unclear D gene. Germline V lookup: CDR1 SGHTA, CDR2 FQGNSA. This CDR3 contains 13 residues. Trimming took off 5 bases at V and 5 bases at J, with 12 bases between the two ends. Here the CDR3 reads CASSPAASETQYF. The CDR3 DNA is TGTGCCAGCAGCCCAGCCGCTAGTGAGACCCAGTACTTC.

The chain links TRBV7-3 to TRBJ2-1, with 12 bases lining up with TRBD2. Germline lookup yields CDR1 SGHTA and CDR2 FQGTGA. The CDR3 is 15 residues long. Germline trimming cut 3 bases from V and 7 bases from J; bases unmatched to any gene: 4. The DNA for the CDR3 is TGTGCCAGCAGCTTCCGACTAGCGGGAGTGAATGAGCAGTTCTTC. It specifies CASSFRLAGVNEQFF.

The chain recombines TRBV10-3 with TRBJ1-1; a weak D match, TRBD1 (6 bases). Germline loops: CDR1 ENHRY, CDR2 SYGVKD. The CDR3 sequence is 14 residues long. The V gene lost 9 bases and the J gene lost 1 base, with 15 bases spanning the gap. CDR3: CAIAGGGGNTEAFF. The CDR3, as DNA: TGTGCCATTGCCGGAGGGGGGGGGAACACTGAAGCTTTCTTT.